This entry lists 4 T cell receptor beta chains sequenced from one sample in a study of T cell repertoires in cytomegalovirus infection. Antigens of these TCRs are unknown. Via MiXCR, TCRdb re-called the reads, giving one row per CDR3 protein. The sample holds a few hundred thousand distinct CDR3 sequences, about 20% seen once. Source: cultured PBMCs, taken from culture after CMV antigen stimulation. All receptors come from a human donor in good health (CMV status not recorded). Some clones in this sample may be carry-over from other donors' samples.

The V and J genes are TRBV20-1 and TRBJ1-1; possibly TRBD1 for D (6 bases). This CDR3 is 14 amino acids long. Trimming pared 5 bases from V and 4 bases from J, leaving 17 bases between. The germline V gene encodes CDR1 DFQATT and CDR2 SNEGSKA (reference sequence). CDR3 protein: CSALVGGPSTEAFF. The CDR3 nucleotides are TGCAGTGCTCTCGTCGGGGGGCCGAGCACTGAAGCTTTCTTT.

The chain uses TRBV2 and TRBJ2-2; D ambiguous. V shed 6 bases and J shed 5 bases, with 7 bases lying between them. Germline CDR1 and CDR2: SNHLY and FYNNEI. This CDR3 comprises 12 residues. DNA of the CDR3: TGTGCCAGCAGGCTCCCGACCGGGGAGCTGTTTTTT. It translates to CASRLPTGELFF.

V gene TRBV28 combines with J gene TRBJ2-7; unclear D gene. V was clipped by 8 bases and J by 7 bases, with 21 bases between them. Germline V lookup: CDR1 MDHEN, CDR2 SYDVKM. This CDR3 has 14 amino acids. The CDR3 bases are TGTGCCAGCCGCGAAGGCGGCCTAGGTTTAGAGCAGTACTTC. This encodes CASREGGLGLEQYF.

The rearrangement uses TRBV24-1 and TRBJ2-5; TRBD2 agrees at 8 bases. The CDR3 runs 14 residues. The germline CDR1 and CDR2 sequences are KGHDR and SFDVKD. V was clipped by 1 base and J by 5 bases; unmatched bases: 2. The CDR3 loop is CATSDFSGGETQYF. CDR3 nucleotide sequence: TGTGCCACCAGTGATTTTTCGGGGGGGGAGACCCAGTACTTC.